The subject of this entry is one T cell receptor beta chain. Clones were sequenced by immunoSEQ multiplex PCR, and TCRdb holds only the in-frame ones, with some missing. The sample lists approximately 170,000 clones; 80% to 90% were seen once. This record comes from a study of control samples from healthy donors and cancer patients. The CDR3 has 12 amino acids. CDR1 is KGHDR, CDR2 SFDVKD, per germline. V dropped 6 bases and J dropped 8 bases, with 12 bases sitting between them. This TCR was recovered from a woman aged 25 to 39 in good health. Sequenced material: blood. The genes are TRBV24-1 and TRBJ1-2, with a weak D call TRBD1 (5 bases). The CDR3 DNA reads TGTGCCACCAGTCGGGGCTTCGGGGGCTACACCTTC. This translates into CATSRGFGGYTF.